This TCR beta chain was recovered during a study of blood T cell repertoires in COVID-19. Participant age was roughly 18 to 90 years, and participants resided in fewer than 30 US areas. V lost 0 bases and J 2 bases, leaving 24 bases between the germline ends. This CDR3 region has 20 residues. Germline assignment: CDR1 MGHRA and CDR2 YSYEKL. Method: immunoSEQ multiplex PCR; TCRdb's copy keeps in-frame clones and lacks some. The sample yields 200,000 to 250,000 clones, roughly 90% seen once. The sequencing input was PBMCs or T cells enriched from blood (not recorded which). The sequence was obtained from a woman in her twenties or thirties who had recovered from COVID-19. V is TRBV4-1 and J is TRBJ2-3, with a weak D call TRBD2 (7 bases). In nucleotides, the CDR3 is TGCGCCAGCAGCCAAGATGCCTCACAGGGACTAACCGTAAACACAGATACGCAGTATTTT. Its protein product is CASSQDASQGLTVNTDTQYF.